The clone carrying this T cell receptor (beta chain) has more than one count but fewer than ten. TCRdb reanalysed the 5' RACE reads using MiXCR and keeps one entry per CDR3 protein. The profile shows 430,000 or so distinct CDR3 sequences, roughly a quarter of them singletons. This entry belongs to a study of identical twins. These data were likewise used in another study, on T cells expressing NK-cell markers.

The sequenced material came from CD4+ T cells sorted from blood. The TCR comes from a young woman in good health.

The chain's CDR3 is CASSLMGAQETQYF. In DNA form, the CDR3 reads TGCGCCAGCAGCTTGATGGGAGCTCAAGAGACCCAGTACTTC. The chain employs TRBV5-1 and TRBJ2-5; a possible D gene is TRBD2 (5 bases). V lost 1 base, J lost 2 bases, and 9 bases lay in between. Germline V gives CDR1 SGHRS, CDR2 YFSETQ. The CDR3 is 14 residues long.